A selection of T cell receptor beta chains follows, all from one sample in a study of control samples from healthy donors and cancer patients. The table came from immunoSEQ multiplex PCR; TCRdb's copy has only in-frame clones and leaves some out. Seen here are approximately 150,000 clones, 94% observed once, and the top ten hold around 12%. Sequenced: blood. The receptors stem from a man aged 40-49 years in good health. The CDR3 runs from the conserved cysteine through the conserved F or W. The D gene is left open where the match is weak.

CDR3 protein: CASSSGGQGDDEQFF
CDR3 DNA: TGTGCCAGCAGCTCCGGTGGACAGGGGGACGATGAGCAGTTCTTC
D gene: TRBD1
V gene: TRBV9
J gene: TRBJ2-1

CDR3 protein: CASSQGRRNNEQFF
CDR3 DNA: TGTGCCAGCAGCCAAGGTCGGAGAAACAATGAGCAGTTCTTC
D gene: .
V gene: TRBV3-1/TRBV3-2
J gene: TRBJ2-1

CDR3 protein: CSVELGQGSGYTF
CDR3 DNA: TGCAGCGTTGAATTGGGACAGGGGTCAGGCTACACCTTC
D gene: TRBD1
V gene: TRBV29-1
J gene: TRBJ1-2

CDR3 protein: CASSLDGYNEQFF
CDR3 DNA: TGTGCCAGCAGCTTGGATGGGTACAATGAGCAGTTCTTC
D gene: .
V gene: TRBV5-5
J gene: TRBJ2-1

CDR3 protein: CASSYSAGGPEQYF
CDR3 DNA: TGTGCCAGCAGTTACTCGGCGGGAGGGCCCGAGCAGTACTTC
D gene: TRBD2
V gene: TRBV6-5
J gene: TRBJ2-7

CDR3 protein: CASSPGTSASYEQYF
CDR3 DNA: TGTGCCAGCAGCCCCGGGACTAGCGCCTCCTACGAGCAGTACTTC
D gene: TRBD2
V gene: TRBV7-6
J gene: TRBJ2-7

CDR3 protein: CAISSGTSTDTQYF
CDR3 DNA: TGTGCCATCAGTAGCGGGACTAGCACAGATACGCAGTATTTT
D gene: TRBD2
V gene: TRBV10-3
J gene: TRBJ2-3

CDR3 protein: CASSPSGGYEQYF
CDR3 DNA: TGTGCCAGCAGCCCTAGCGGGGGCTACGAGCAGTACTTC
D gene: TRBD2
V gene: TRBV11-3
J gene: TRBJ2-7

CDR3 protein: CAWRRDSNQPQHF
CDR3 DNA: TGTGCCTGGAGAAGGGATAGCAATCAGCCCCAGCATTTT
D gene: .
V gene: TRBV30
J gene: TRBJ1-5

CDR3 protein: CASSPPSLGGNQPQHF
CDR3 DNA: TGTGCCAGCAGTCCACCAAGCCTCGGCGGCAATCAGCCCCAGCATTTT
D gene: .
V gene: TRBV2
J gene: TRBJ1-5

CDR3 protein: CASRHRDGRGPQHF
CDR3 DNA: TGTGCCAGCAGGCACCGGGACGGCAGGGGACCCCAGCATTTT
D gene: .
V gene: TRBV6-5
J gene: TRBJ1-5

CDR3 protein: CASSPGTVPYEQYF
CDR3 DNA: TGTGCCAGCAGCCCTGGGACAGTGCCCTACGAGCAGTACTTC
D gene: TRBD1
V gene: TRBV5-6
J gene: TRBJ2-7

CDR3 protein: CATSEGGPPSGNEQYF
CDR3 DNA: TGTGCCACCAGTGAAGGTGGGCCACCTAGCGGGAACGAGCAGTACTTC
D gene: TRBD2
V gene: TRBV24-1
J gene: TRBJ2-7